This T cell receptor (beta chain) appears in the sequencing data of a study of radiation and T cells in renal cell carcinoma. V lost 0 bases to trimming and J lost 2 bases; unmatched junction nucleotides: 3. The V gene's germline CDR1 is SNHLY and CDR2 FYNNEI. The length of the CDR3 is 15 residues. Time point specified: blood 2 weeks post-SBRT. Treatment in this sample: 15 Gy SBRT to primary tumor, nephrectomy 4 weeks later. This renal cell carcinoma was of the clear cell type. The method was immunoSEQ multiplex PCR; TCRdb's version includes in-frame clones alone and lacks a portion of them. The sample holds 100,000 to 150,000 clones; roughly 77% are singletons and the top ten take around 1.8%.

This clonotype was obtained from a woman aged 55-70 years with renal cell carcinoma. The specimen was blood, collected from a patient whose treatment included radiotherapy and nephrectomy. The gene calls are TRBV2 and TRBJ1-2; 7 nucleotides align to TRBD1. The CDR3 bases are TGTGCCAGCAGTGAAGCGCCCAGGGGGAACTATGGCTACACCTTC. This sequence encodes CASSEAPRGNYGYTF.